This TCR beta chain originates from a study of molecular identifiers for immune sequencing clone quantification. Findings and caveats of the study: Clonotypes surpassing 20 RNA copies contained over 97% of effector molecules, versus under 1% in naive cells.

Looked up from germline, CDR1 is DFQATT and CDR2 is SNEGSKA (reference sequence). The CDR3 has 15 residues. V trimming: 4 bases; J trimming: 2 bases; junction bases outside the gene matches: 8. Previously described methods with listed TCR primers produced the bulk TCR libraries. TCRdb recomputed calls from the PCR reads with MiXCR, one row per CDR3 protein. The sample contains over 600,000 distinct CDR3 sequences, less than 20% of which appear only once. To note about this clonotype: The antigen is not known.

Input for naive CD8 libraries was about 18,000 to 1,100,000 sorted cells; the RNA fraction used was 10%, 30% or 50%. The chain employs TRBV20-1 and TRBJ2-1; 7 bases are a match to TRBD2. The source material was naive CD8+ T cells from blood, with Jurkat cell RNA spiked in. Noted subset: FACS-sorted CD8+CD4-CCR7+CD45RA+ naive T cells. This sequence was found in a human donor in good health. Some libraries in this study had Jurkat cell RNA spiked in. CDR3 sequence reads: CSANIRGGPYNEQFF. The CDR3, as DNA: TGCAGTGCTAATATTCGCGGGGGACCCTACAATGAGCAGTTCTTC.